One and the same sample provided the 19 T cell receptor beta chains below, sequenced in a study of regulatory T cells in long-lasting Graves disease. CDR3 regions were amplified by Arm-PCR using iRepertoire HTBI primers to build TCR beta libraries. MiXCR was run by TCRdb on the multiplex PCR reads, yielding one entry per CDR3 protein. The repertoire holds 300,000 to 400,000 distinct CDR3 sequences, with around a fifth as singletons. Time point here: persistent/refractory GD, antithyroid drugs over 5 years with positive TRAb. RNA from PBMCs was the source of the TCR library. The source material was peripheral blood mononuclear cells (PBMCs), sampled when the disease was refractory, from a patient treated with antithyroid drugs. The receptors were gathered from a female donor with Graves disease.

V gene TRBV10-3 combines with J gene TRBJ2-1; possible D gene TRBD1, 6 bases. The V end was cut by 3 bases, the J end by 6 bases, with 18 bases between. Per germline, CDR1 ENHRY and CDR2 SYGVKD. This CDR3 has 16 residues. CDR3 sequence reads: CAISEGFRGLRNEQFF. In nucleotides, the CDR3 is TGTGCCATCAGTGAAGGTTTCAGGGGTTTGCGCAATGAGCAGTTCTTC.

In this sample, this clonotype turned up a few times. The chain carries TRBV10-2 and TRBJ1-6; possibly TRBD1 for D (6 bases). The CDR3 is 13 residues long. The ends were cut back, 8 bases at V and 4 bases at J, with 9 bases in the middle. CDR1 WSHSY and CDR2 SAAADI come from the germline V gene. CDR3 sequence (DNA): TGCGCCAGCCGGGACACTTATAATTCACCCCTCCACTTT. It encodes CASRDTYNSPLHF.

The table lists this clonotype with many counts. The chain links TRBV2 to TRBJ2-5; D is unclear. Germline-derived CDR1 and CDR2 are SNHLY and FYNNEI. CDR3 size: 14 residues. Trimming removed 7 bases from V and 4 bases from J, with 16 bases in between. Here the CDR3 DNA reads TGTGCCAGCATGCCCCCGGCAGAAACAGAGACCCAGTACTTC. This encodes CASMPPAETETQYF. Full variable domain (remainder filled in from reference TRBV2 and TRBJ2-5): EPEVTQTPSHQVTQMGQEVILRCVPISNHLYFYWYRQILGQKVEFLVSFYNNEISEKSEIFDDQFSVERPDGSNFTLKIRSTKLEDSAMYFCASMPPAETETQYFGPGTRLLVL.

This clonotype was counted many times. V gene TRBV7-2 combines with J gene TRBJ2-7, with 8 bases that match TRBD2. In germline, CDR1 is SGHTA, CDR2 FQGNSA. The CDR3 runs to 14 residues. J lost 6 bases, V lost 7 bases, and 11 bases had no gene match. The CDR3, as DNA: TGTGCCAGCACCCCGGTCGAAGCGGGGGCCGAGCAGTACTTC. Translation: CASTPVEAGAEQYF.

This clonotype was detected many times. The CDR3 spells CASIWQGAGDKNIQYF. CDR3 coding DNA: TGTGCCAGCATATGGCAGGGGGCTGGGGACAAAAACATTCAGTACTTC. This sequence joins TRBV2 and TRBJ2-4; 8 bases match TRBD1. With 7 bases clipped from V and 3 bases from J, the junction kept 11 bases outside the gene matches. The germline CDR1 and CDR2 sequences are SNHLY and FYNNEI. The CDR3 loop spans 16 amino acids.

This clonotype was recorded many times. This rearrangement joins TRBV10-3 to TRBJ1-2; no definite D call. This CDR3 has 13 amino acids. The V end lost 7 bases, the J end lost 4 bases, and 13 bases lay between the germline ends. Germline lookup yields CDR1 ENHRY and CDR2 SYGVKD. The CDR3 sequence: CAITRGEVYGYTF. CDR3 sequence (DNA): TGTGCCATCACCCGTGGGGAGGTCTATGGCTACACCTTC.

The chain carries TRBV6-1 and TRBJ1-3; 12 bases line up with TRBD1. CDR1 and CDR2 (germline): MNHNS, SASEGT. The CDR3 is 16 residues long. Trimming took 5 bases from V and 2 from J; bases not matched to a gene: 4. The CDR3 protein is CASSLRDRGPGNTIYF. CDR3 coding DNA: TGTGCCAGCAGTCTCCGGGACAGGGGGCCTGGAAACACCATATATTTT.

A few counts support this clonotype. This CDR3 is CASSRHRQPYNSPLHF. The CDR3 region has the DNA TGTGCCAGCAGTCGCCACAGGCAACCCTATAATTCACCCCTCCACTTT. This chain uses TRBV27 with TRBJ1-6; a possible D gene is TRBD1 (5 bases). Per germline, CDR1 MNHEY and CDR2 SMNVEV (reference sequence). V gave up 5 bases and J gave up 2 bases, with 13 bases separating them. The CDR3 length is 16 residues.

Ten or more counts support this clonotype. V and J are TRBV4-1 and TRBJ2-7; D is perhaps TRBD1 (5 bases). This CDR3 comprises 14 residues. In germline, CDR1 is MGHRA, CDR2 YSYEKL. The V end was cut by 6 bases, the J end by 0 bases, with 12 bases between. As DNA, the CDR3 is TGCGCCAGCAGACATACAGGTGGCTCCTACGAGCAGTACTTC. Translating gives CASRHTGGSYEQYF.

This clonotype has a handful of counts. The chain recombines TRBV5-4 with TRBJ1-2; 7 bases fit TRBD1. Germline trimming cut 1 base from V and 8 bases from J; bases unmatched to any gene: 2. CDR3 size: 12 residues. Germline CDR1 SGHNT, CDR2 YYREEE (reference sequence). The CDR3 reads CASSLPGGGYTF. Written as DNA, the CDR3 is TGTGCCAGCAGCTTGCCAGGGGGAGGCTACACCTTC.

This clonotype was seen many times. This sequence joins TRBV28 and TRBJ2-6; D gene ambiguous. V was cut by 6 bases and J by 6 bases, with 21 bases left in between. Germline V gene lookup returns CDR1 MDHEN and CDR2 SYDVKM. The CDR3 has 17 residues. The CDR3: CASSPQLRTLAANVLTF. CDR3 coding DNA: TGTGCCAGCAGCCCCCAACTTAGGACCCTCGCGGCCAACGTCCTGACTTTC.

This clonotype appeared many times. V usage is TRBV19 and J usage is TRBJ1-4; D is perhaps TRBD1 (6 bases). CDR1 and CDR2 from the germline V gene are LNHDA and SQIVND (reference sequence). V lost 6 bases and J 8 bases, leaving 22 bases between the germline ends. This CDR3 is 16 amino acids long. CDR3 residues: CASRIHGGRGGEKLFF. The CDR3 coding sequence is TGTGCCAGTAGAATCCACGGCGGCAGGGGCGGCGAAAAACTGTTTTTT.

This rearrangement joins TRBV20-1 to TRBJ2-3; no definite D call. The CDR3 loop spans 14 amino acids. Germline assignment: CDR1 DFQATT and CDR2 SNEGSKA (reference sequence). CDR3 nucleotides: TGCAGCGCCGTCGACTGGCGTAGCACAGATACGCAGTATTTT. It is translated as CSAVDWRSTDTQYF.

A few counts support this clonotype. The genes are TRBV10-3 and TRBJ2-3; 8 bases fit TRBD1. The CDR3 has 16 amino acids. V was clipped by 2 bases and J by 1 base; unmatched bases: 5. The germline CDR1 and CDR2 sequences are ENHRY and SYGVKD. CDR3 region: CAISEGTGGGTDTQYF. For the CDR3, the DNA is TGTGCCATCAGTGAGGGAACAGGGGGTGGCACAGATACGCAGTATTTT.

This clonotype was recorded many times. The chain is built from TRBV20-1 and TRBJ1-2; possible D gene TRBD1, 5 bases. The CDR3 extends over 14 amino acids. With 3 bases removed from V and 4 bases from J, the gap between germline ends came to 15 bases. The germline CDR1 and CDR2 sequences are DFQATT and SNEGSKA (reference sequence). CDR3 nucleotides: TGCAGTGCTAGTCCTCGGCAGGGCTTCTATGGCTACACCTTC. The encoded protein is CSASPRQGFYGYTF.

This clonotype appeared many times. This chain connects TRBV20-1 to TRBJ1-1, with TRBD1 matching 8 bases. V was pared by 4 bases and J by 0 bases, with 4 bases of the junction left unmatched. This CDR3 is built from 14 residues. Germline V gene lookup returns CDR1 DFQATT and CDR2 SNEGSKA (reference sequence). CDR3 loop: CSAKQGGMNTEAFF. The CDR3 DNA follows: TGCAGTGCTAAACAGGGGGGGATGAACACTGAAGCTTTCTTT.

This chain uses TRBV5-4 with TRBJ2-2; D remains ambiguous. V lost 4 bases and J 4 bases, leaving 14 bases between the germline ends. The germline V gene has CDR1 SGHNT and CDR2 YYREEE (reference sequence). The CDR3 totals 15 residues. The CDR3 spells CASSEYMGSTGELFF. CDR3 in DNA: TGTGCCAGCAGCGAGTACATGGGTTCCACCGGGGAGCTGTTTTTT. The whole variable domain, remainder taken from reference TRBV5-4 and TRBJ2-2, is ETGVTQSPTHLIKTRGQQVTLRCSSQSGHNTVSWYQQALGQGPQFIFQYYREEENGRGNFPPRFSGLQFPNYSSELNVNALELDDSALYLCASSEYMGSTGELFFGEGSRLTVL.

The V and J genes are TRBV29-1 and TRBJ2-7, with 8 bases that match TRBD2. The CDR3 spans 13 residues. Germline V gene lookup returns CDR1 SQVTM and CDR2 ANQGSEA. V shed 5 bases and J 2 bases; nucleotides not matched to a gene: 5. The CDR3 sequence: CSVRLAWAYEQYF. The CDR3 DNA reads TGCAGCGTTCGACTAGCGTGGGCCTACGAGCAGTACTTC.

This clonotype was found many times. V is TRBV9 and J is TRBJ1-5; 7 positions match TRBD1. Germline V lookup: CDR1 SGDLS, CDR2 YYNGEE. The CDR3 loop spans 15 amino acids. Trimming took 0 bases from V and 7 from J; bases not matched to a gene: 7. CDR3 sequence reads: CASSVGGGGRQPQHF. Here the CDR3 DNA reads TGTGCCAGCAGCGTAGGAGGAGGGGGCAGACAGCCCCAGCATTTT.